A single count supports the clone carrying this T cell receptor (beta chain). What it recognizes is unknown. The data originate from a study of T cell responses to AZD1222 COVID-19 vaccine. TCRdb's table, derived via immunoSEQ multiplex PCR, lists solely in-frame clones and lacks some. The sample carries fewer than 150,000 clones, 88% recorded once. Study outcomes and limitations: Sampling that yielded the repertoires occurred only after the peak T cell response.

The ends lost 8 bases at V and 8 bases at J; junction bases unmatched: 13. Germline V gene sequence: CDR1 MNHEY, CDR2 SVGEGT. This CDR3 comprises 15 residues. This clonotype originated in an adult in good health. The sequencing used peripheral blood, collected on day 0 of AZD1222 vaccination. The chain links TRBV6-2 or TRBV6-3 to TRBJ2-4; 9 bases are a match to TRBD2. The CDR3 DNA follows: TGTGCCAGCCGCCCTGCGGGGGGGCGGAAAGACATTCAGTACTTC. Protein: CASRPAGGRKDIQYF.